This TCR beta chain was found in a study of CD8 T cells in ankylosing spondylitis. Study-level findings and limits: The clones that were linked to disease were reported to be significantly enriched in matched synovial fluid samples from ankylosing spondylitis patients. There was a TCR beta motif, made of several highly homologous variants, that appeared characteristic of ankylosing spondylitis blood.

Ten or more counts support this clonotype. What it recognizes is unknown. From germline, CDR1 is SGDLS and CDR2 YYNGEE. CDR3 size: 15 residues. Deletions cut 5 bases from V and 0 bases from J, with 12 bases between. TCRdb ran MiXCR on the 5' RACE reads and lists one entry per CDR3 protein. The sample lists 200,000 to 300,000 distinct CDR3 sequences; about 9.1% were seen once. Sequencing was done on a sample of blood, either unsorted or a sorted T cell fraction (not recorded which). This receptor was identified in a male donor with ankylosing spondylitis or in good health (not recorded which). V usage is TRBV9 and J usage is TRBJ2-1; no clear D gene. CDR3 protein: CASSSGRSSYNEQFF. The DNA of the CDR3 is TGTGCCAGCAGTTCAGGCAGGAGCTCCTACAATGAGCAGTTCTTC.